The 27 T cell receptor beta chains below come from one sample, sequenced in a study of blood T cell repertoires in COVID-19. Sequenced by immunoSEQ multiplex PCR; TCRdb stores in-frame clones only, minus some. The table has about 150,000 clones, more than 75% seen once. The sample taken for sequencing was peripheral blood. The receptors stem from a man in his fifties or sixties with acute or convalescent COVID-19.

The CDR3 here is CASSEVGGETQYF. CDR3 DNA sequence: TGTGCCAGCAGTGAGGTCGGGGGAGAGACCCAGTACTTC. The gene calls are TRBV6-1 and TRBJ2-5; TRBD2 is a possible D gene (6 bases). Trimming took off 3 bases at V and 4 bases at J, with 9 bases between the two ends. The CDR3 extends over 13 amino acids. Germline loops: CDR1 MNHNS, CDR2 SASEGT.

CDR3 sequence reads: CATSDRGDTDTQYF. In DNA form, the CDR3 reads TGTGCCACCAGTGACAGGGGAGACACAGATACGCAGTATTTT. The chain carries TRBV24-1 and TRBJ2-3, with D possibly TRBD1 on 6 matching bases. The CDR3 length is 14 residues. Germline loops: CDR1 KGHDR, CDR2 SFDVKD. Trimming left V 4 bases short and J 2 bases short, with 9 bases between.

The genes are TRBV11-2 and TRBJ1-1; unclear D gene. Per germline, CDR1 SGHAT and CDR2 FQNNGV. The germline V and J ends were trimmed by 1 base and 6 bases, with 18 bases remaining between them. This CDR3 has 16 residues. The CDR3 protein is CASSLVGRAGSPEAFF. CDR3 nucleotides: TGTGCCAGCAGCTTAGTGGGTCGGGCGGGGAGTCCTGAAGCTTTCTTT.

This rearrangement joins TRBV15 to TRBJ2-1; TRBD2 matches 9 bases. V gave up 5 bases and J gave up 0 bases; unmatched junction bases: 8. The V gene's germline CDR1 is LNHNV and CDR2 YYDKDF (reference sequence). The CDR3 is made up of 17 amino acids. The DNA for the CDR3 is TGTGCCACCAGCCGTAGCGGGAGCCTCAGCTCCTACAATGAGCAGTTCTTC. Encoded protein: CATSRSGSLSSYNEQFF.

CDR3 sequence reads: CASSRLAEYEQYF. CDR3 bases: TGTGCCAGCAGCAGGCTAGCGGAGTACGAGCAGTACTTC. V gene TRBV5-4 combines with J gene TRBJ2-7; 7 bases match TRBD2. The germline gives CDR1 SGHNT, CDR2 YYREEE (reference sequence). V lost 4 bases, J lost 4 bases, and 5 bases stayed unmatched. The CDR3 consists of 13 residues.

This clone was found once. V usage is TRBV7-6 and J usage is TRBJ2-1; 13 bases are a match to TRBD2. CDR1 is SGHVS and CDR2 is FNYEAQ in the germline V gene. This CDR3 contains 14 residues. Losses at the gene ends were 5 bases for V and 8 bases for J; bases not matched to a gene: 3. The CDR3 loop reads CASSRTSGRDEQFF. The CDR3 coding sequence is TGTGCCAGCAGCCGGACTAGCGGGAGAGATGAGCAGTTCTTC.

This clone is a singleton in its sample. This chain connects TRBV24-1 to TRBJ1-5; perhaps TRBD1 as D (5 bases). Per the germline V gene, CDR1 is KGHDR and CDR2 is SFDVKD. The V gene lost 5 bases and the J gene lost 3 bases, with 7 bases spanning the gap. The CDR3 totals 13 residues. In nucleotides, the CDR3 is TGTGCCACCAGTGGGACAAACAATCAGCCCCAGCATTTT. This sequence encodes CATSGTNNQPQHF.

A remark on this clone: One end of the junction fails to match germline, which may point to a read error. V gene TRBV5-5 combines with J gene TRBJ2-7; TRBD2 might be the D (6 bases). The germline CDR1 and CDR2 sequences are SGHKS and YYEKEE (reference sequence). The CDR3 is made up of 15 amino acids. The CDR3 bases are TGTGCCAGCAGCTTGGCGGCTAGGGGACTCTACGCGCAGTACTTC. Protein: CASSLAARGLYAQYF.

The chain uses TRBV18 and TRBJ2-5; 7 bases are a match to TRBD1. The CDR3 contains 14 residues. CDR1 and CDR2 from the germline V gene are KGHSH and LQKENI. The V and J ends lost 3 bases and 4 bases, in that order; junction bases with no gene match: 5. DNA of the CDR3: TGTGCCAGCTCACCTAAAGACAGGGTAGAGACCCAGTACTTC. Its protein is CASSPKDRVETQYF. Full variable domain (outside the CDR3, taken from reference TRBV18 and TRBJ2-5): NAGVMQNPRHLVRRRGQEARLRCSPMKGHSHVYWYRQLPEEGLKFMVYLQKENIIDESGMPKERFSAEFPKEGPSILRIQQVVRGDSAAYFCASSPKDRVETQYFGPGTRLLVL.

This clone showed up just a few times. The chain links TRBV6-1 to TRBJ1-6, with D hard to call. V was clipped by 2 bases and J by 7 bases, with 12 bases between them. CDR1 and CDR2 from the germline V gene are MNHNS and SASEGT. The CDR3 spans 15 residues. CDR3 region: CASSEMGQANSPLHF. CDR3 coding DNA: TGTGCCAGCAGTGAAATGGGTCAGGCGAATTCACCCCTCCACTTT.

The rearrangement joins TRBV9 to TRBJ1-3; possibly TRBD1 for D (5 bases). The CDR3 sequence is 15 residues long. Germline V CDR1 and CDR2: SGDLS, YYNGEE. V shed 0 bases and J shed 1 base, with 8 bases lying between them. The CDR3: CASSVEQGSGNTIYF. CDR3 nucleotides: TGTGCCAGCAGCGTAGAGCAGGGATCTGGAAACACCATATATTTT. Looking up the rest from reference TRBV9 and TRBJ1-3 gives the full variable domain: DSGVTQTPKHLITATGQRVTLRCSPRSGDLSVYWYQQSLDQGLQFLIQYYNGEERAKGNILERFSAQQFPDLHSELNLSSLELGDSALYFCASSVEQGSGNTIYFGEGSWLTVV.

V usage is TRBV28 and J usage is TRBJ1-3; 10 nucleotides match TRBD1. Per germline, CDR1 MDHEN and CDR2 SYDVKM. V gave up 6 bases and J gave up 0 bases; unmatched junction bases: 8. This CDR3 comprises 17 residues. Written as DNA, the CDR3 is TGTGCCAGCAGAGCGGGACAGGGGACAAACTCTGGAAACACCATATATTTT. It encodes CASRAGQGTNSGNTIYF.

V and J are TRBV7-9 and TRBJ2-3, with 10 bases aligning to TRBD2. J was trimmed by 2 bases and V by 4 bases; bases with no gene match: 9. Germline CDR1 and CDR2: SEHNR and FQNEAQ (reference sequence). The length of the CDR3 is 17 residues. The CDR3 sequence: CASSSPSGSRITDTQYF. The CDR3 DNA reads as TGTGCCAGCAGCTCGCCTAGCGGGAGTCGGATCACAGATACGCAGTATTTT. The entire variable domain, with the rest obtained from reference TRBV7-9 and TRBJ2-3, is as follows: DTGVSQNPRHKITKRGQNVTFRCDPISEHNRLYWYRQTLGQGPEFLTYFQNEAQLEKSRLLSDRFSAERPKGSFSTLEIQRTEQGDSAMYLCASSSPSGSRITDTQYFGPGTRLTVL.

The chain couples TRBV4-1 to TRBJ2-7, with D possibly matching TRBD2 (6 bases). The CDR3 has 16 amino acids. Per germline, CDR1 MGHRA and CDR2 YSYEKL. Trimming left V 0 bases short and J 4 bases short, with 16 bases between. CDR3 sequence reads: CASSQDRGAGTYEQYF. The CDR3 nucleotides read TGCGCCAGCAGCCAAGATAGAGGCGCCGGGACTTACGAGCAGTACTTC.

This clone was observed at least ten times. The V call is TRBV5-5, the J call TRBJ2-2, with D perhaps TRBD2 (5 bases). Germline V gene lookup returns CDR1 SGHKS and CDR2 YYEKEE (reference sequence). This CDR3 is built from 15 residues. Between the trimmed V and J ends, which lost 9 bases and 4 bases, there was a span of 19 bases. CDR3 nucleotides: TGTGCCACCGTCCCGCCGGGGAGTGTCACCGGGGAGCTGTTTTTT. It yields the protein CATVPPGSVTGELFF. Combining the CDR3 with reference TRBV5-5 and TRBJ2-2 gives the whole variable domain DAGVTQSPTHLIKTRGQQVTLRCSPISGHKSVSWYQQVLGQGPQFIFQYYEKEERGRGNFPDRFSARQFPNYSSELNVNALLLGDSALYLCATVPPGSVTGELFFGEGSRLTVL.

The chain uses TRBV4-1 and TRBJ2-5; 9 bases fit TRBD2. V lost 4 bases to trimming and J lost 1 base; unmatched junction nucleotides: 7. The CDR3 length is 16 residues. Germline V gene data show CDR1 as MGHRA and CDR2 as YSYEKL. The DNA of the CDR3 is TGCGCCAGCAGCCGAACCCCACTAGCGGGCCAAGAGACCCAGTACTTC. As protein: CASSRTPLAGQETQYF.

The table lists this clone with a count of one. The chain links TRBV7-3 to TRBJ2-3, with a weak D call TRBD2 (5 bases). The germline V gene has CDR1 SGHTA and CDR2 FQGTGA. The CDR3 is 14 amino acids. V was cut by 2 bases and J by 3 bases, with 9 bases left in between. CDR3 protein: CASSLVGGTDTQYF. CDR3 DNA sequence: TGTGCCAGCAGCTTAGTCGGAGGAACAGATACGCAGTATTTT.

The chain recombines TRBV28 with TRBJ1-5, with unresolved D. The CDR3 has 15 residues. The V gene's germline CDR1 is MDHEN and CDR2 SYDVKM. V gave up 1 base and J gave up 4 bases, with 11 bases separating them. The CDR3 bases are TGTGCCAGCAGTTTATCCTTCAAGGAGAATCAGCCCCAGCATTTT. It translates to CASSLSFKENQPQHF.

The rearrangement joins TRBV7-2 to TRBJ1-3; D ambiguous. The CDR3 extends over 16 amino acids. V lost 0 bases and J 0 bases, leaving 9 bases between the germline ends. Germline V gene lookup returns CDR1 SGHTA and CDR2 FQGNSA. The CDR3 DNA follows: TGTGCCAGCAGCTTAGCAGAGCAATTCTCTGGAAACACCATATATTTT. It specifies CASSLAEQFSGNTIYF.

The chain links TRBV2 to TRBJ2-7, with TRBD1 as a possible D gene (7 bases). The CDR3 contains 14 residues. Trimming pared 8 bases from V and 5 bases from J, leaving 19 bases between. Germline V gene data show CDR1 as SNHLY and CDR2 as FYNNEI. CDR3 residues: CASGKAGGIDEQYF. Written as DNA, the CDR3 is TGTGCCAGCGGGAAGGCAGGGGGGATAGACGAGCAGTACTTC.

In DNA, the CDR3 is TGCGCCAGCAGCCCCTACAGGCCCCATTCTACTGAAGCTTTCTTT. This encodes CASSPYRPHSTEAFF. The V gene is TRBV5-1, the J gene TRBJ1-1; D perhaps matches TRBD1 (5 bases). Germline CDR1 reads SGHRS; CDR2 reads YFSETQ. The CDR3 is 15 amino acids. V dropped 4 bases and J dropped 5 bases, with 18 bases sitting between them.

The CDR3 region is CASSGQADEKLFF. CDR3 DNA: TGCGCCAGCTCCGGACAGGCGGATGAAAAACTGTTTTTT. The rearrangement links TRBV5-1 to TRBJ1-4; TRBD1 aligns across 7 bases. J was trimmed by 6 bases and V by 7 bases; bases with no gene match: 6. This CDR3 spans 13 amino acids. Germline V gives CDR1 SGHRS, CDR2 YFSETQ.

This clone has a handful of counts. V is TRBV2 and J is TRBJ2-5; D perhaps matches TRBD1 (5 bases). CDR1 is SNHLY, CDR2 FYNNEI, per germline. Trimming left V 7 bases short and J 5 bases short, with 17 bases between. The CDR3 runs 14 residues. DNA of the CDR3: TGTGCCAGCAAAGGGGCCCCCGGTCGCGAGACCCAGTACTTC. Its translation: CASKGAPGRETQYF. Full variable domain (missing parts from reference TRBV2 and TRBJ2-5): EPEVTQTPSHQVTQMGQEVILRCVPISNHLYFYWYRQILGQKVEFLVSFYNNEISEKSEIFDDQFSVERPDGSNFTLKIRSTKLEDSAMYFCASKGAPGRETQYFGPGTRLLVL.

The genes are TRBV5-1 and TRBJ1-3, with 7 bases matching TRBD1. This CDR3 has 16 amino acids. CDR1 and CDR2 from the germline V gene are SGHRS and YFSETQ. V dropped 0 bases and J dropped 4; count of bases not matched to a gene: 7. The CDR3 spells CASSLEQTGIGNTIYF. As DNA, the CDR3 is TGCGCCAGCAGCTTGGAACAGACAGGGATCGGAAACACCATATATTTT.

This clone was detected only a few times. J is TRBJ2-2 and V is TRBV10-2, with TRBD2 identical over 9 bases. CDR1 and CDR2 (germline): WSHSY, SAAADI. Trimming cost V 2 bases and J 7 bases; bases outside gene matches: 17. The CDR3 runs 19 residues. The CDR3 protein is CASSEEMLAAGGMNGELFF. The DNA for the CDR3 is TGCGCCAGCAGTGAGGAAATGCTGGCAGCGGGAGGAATGAACGGGGAGCTGTTTTTT.

This chain joins TRBV28 and TRBJ2-7, with 7 nucleotides matching TRBD1. The V and J ends lost 10 bases and 5 bases, in that order; junction bases with no gene match: 11. Germline values: CDR1 MDHEN, CDR2 SYDVKM. This CDR3 region has 13 residues. The DNA for the CDR3 is TGTGCCACCACTACGGGCGACAGGGACGAGCAGTACTTC. Protein: CATTTGDRDEQYF.

The chain employs TRBV6-5 and TRBJ1-1; D ambiguous. V lost 6 bases and J lost 4, with 15 bases in between. The CDR3 runs to 14 residues. Germline loops: CDR1 MNHEY, CDR2 SVGAGI. CDR3 region: CASRFHSGGTEAFF. The CDR3 DNA sequence: TGTGCCAGCAGATTCCACAGCGGAGGCACTGAAGCTTTCTTT.